This is a list of T cell receptor beta chains from one sample in a study of blood T cell repertoires in COVID-19. Produced via immunoSEQ multiplex PCR; TCRdb's table is partial and in-frame only. The repertoire has roughly 280,000 clones, almost 90% of them found once; the top ten carry about 11%. Sequencing was done on a sample of peripheral blood. The receptors stem from a woman in her thirties with COVID-19, enrolled during active disease. Both conserved end residues are part of each CDR3. The order of the fields is D gene, V gene, clone size, J gene, CDR3 protein, CDR3 DNA. The D gene is left open where the match is weak. Only part of the rows carry a size: once, few, many, or a class if the clone is expanded.

-	TRBV10-2	-	TRBJ2-7	CASSETRASGIYEQYF	TGCGCCAGCAGTGAGACCAGGGCGAGTGGTATCTACGAGCAGTACTTC
-	TRBV28	-	TRBJ2-1	CATLFGDEQFF	TGTGCCACCTTATTCGGGGATGAGCAGTTCTTC
-	TRBV6-5	-	TRBJ1-3	CASSYSPYSGNTIYF	TGTGCCAGCAGTTACAGTCCCTACTCTGGAAACACCATATATTTT
TRBD1	TRBV28	-	TRBJ2-1	CASSLPGTGRNEQFF	TGTGCCAGCAGTTTACCTGGGACAGGGAGGAATGAGCAGTTCTTC
-	TRBV6-6	-	TRBJ2-7	CASSQGPAGLWGEQYF	TGTGCCAGCAGTCAGGGCCCCGCGGGACTGTGGGGGGAGCAGTACTTC
TRBD2	TRBV4-2	once	TRBJ2-1	CASSHASGRAVHEQFF	TGTGCCAGCAGCCATGCTAGCGGGAGGGCCGTACATGAGCAGTTCTTC
-	TRBV29-1	-	TRBJ1-3	CSVYSGNTIYF	TGCAGCGTATACTCTGGAAACACCATATATTTT
TRBD2	TRBV27	-	TRBJ2-7	CASSPYHPGLAGAEQYF	TGTGCCAGCAGCCCCTACCATCCGGGACTAGCGGGAGCGGAGCAGTACTTC
TRBD2	TRBV6-4	-	TRBJ2-3	CASRQLAGGSTDTQYF	TGTGCCAGCAGGCAACTAGCGGGGGGAAGCACAGATACGCAGTATTTT
-	TRBV14	-	TRBJ1-2	CASSQGQLYGYTF	TGTGCCAGCAGCCAAGGACAGCTCTATGGCTACACCTTC
-	TRBV7-9	-	TRBJ1-1	CASSLARQMNTEAFF	TGTGCCAGCAGCTTAGCGAGGCAGATGAACACTGAAGCTTTCTTT
-	TRBV6-5	-	TRBJ2-1	CASSRRGLGYNEQFF	TGTGCCAGCAGCCGGCGGGGTCTGGGCTACAATGAGCAGTTCTTC
-	TRBV15	-	TRBJ2-1	CATSRVQGLGNNEQFF	TGTGCCACCAGCAGAGTGCAGGGGCTCGGAAACAATGAGCAGTTCTTC
-	TRBV5-1	once	TRBJ2-3	CASSHRTAPGDTQYF	TGCGCCAGCAGCCACCGGACTGCCCCGGGAGATACGCAGTATTTT
-	TRBV19	-	TRBJ2-7	CASSISPGYEQYF	TGTGCCAGTAGTATAAGCCCGGGCTACGAGCAGTACTTC